The 4 T cell receptor beta chains below all came from one sample that was sequenced in a study of blood T cell repertoires in COVID-19. Only in-frame clones appear in the TCRdb table, and some are missing; sequencing was by immunoSEQ multiplex PCR. The sample records approximately 52,000 clones, roughly nine tenths being singletons. The sample taken for sequencing was peripheral blood. The source of these receptors is a man between 60 and 75 years old with active COVID-19.

The rearrangement links TRBV4-2 to TRBJ1-2, with D possibly TRBD1 on 6 matching bases. V lost 2 bases, J lost 3 bases, and 10 bases lay in between. Looked up from germline, CDR1 is LGHNA and CDR2 is YNFKEQ. The CDR3 has 14 amino acids. The CDR3 loop reads CASSQLQGDYGYTF. The CDR3 DNA sequence: TGTGCCAGCAGCCAATTACAGGGCGACTATGGCTACACCTTC.

The V and J genes are TRBV5-1 and TRBJ2-7; a possible D gene is TRBD2 (6 bases). CDR3 length: 13 amino acids. Germline-derived CDR1 and CDR2 are SGHRS and YFSETQ. The V and J ends lost 4 bases and 7 bases respectively, with 15 bases between them. The CDR3 here is CASSEPSGREQYF. The DNA for the CDR3 is TGCGCCAGCAGCGAGCCGTCGGGGAGGGAGCAGTACTTC. Full variable domain (missing parts from reference TRBV5-1 and TRBJ2-7): KAGVTQTPRYLIKTRGQQVTLSCSPISGHRSVSWYQQTPGQGLQFLFEYFSETQRNKGNFPGRFSGRQFSNSRSEMNVSTLELGDSALYLCASSEPSGREQYFGPGTRLTVT.

The chain has TRBV7-8 and TRBJ1-5; D remains unclear. With 3 bases removed from V and 4 bases from J, the gap between germline ends came to 10 bases. The CDR3 has 14 residues. CDR1 is SGHVS and CDR2 is FQNEAQ in the germline V gene. This CDR3 is CASSFDIGNQPQHF. CDR3 DNA: TGTGCCAGCAGCTTTGACATCGGAAATCAGCCCCAGCATTTT.

V gene TRBV7-9 combines with J gene TRBJ2-7, with TRBD1 identical over 9 bases. The CDR3 has 14 residues. With V trimmed by 3 bases and J by 3 bases, 3 bases remained unmatched. Per the germline V gene, CDR1 is SEHNR and CDR2 is FQNEAQ (reference sequence). The CDR3, as DNA: TGTGCCAGCAGCTTGCTGGGACAGGGCTACGAGCAGTACTTC. Translated: CASSLLGQGYEQYF.